These T cell receptor beta chains were read from a single sample in a study of vaccination and CD4 T cells after COVID-19. Their cognate antigens are unknown. TCRdb re-called the PCR reads through MiXCR, storing one row per CDR3 protein. The data hold fewer than 15,000 distinct CDR3 sequences, with around 70% observed a single time. The sample was CD4+ T cells from blood, cultured in vitro, taken after SARS-CoV-2 vaccination. These receptors originate from a human donor who received a COVID-19 vaccine. CDR3s include the opening cysteine and the closing phenylalanine or tryptophan. Each record gives: J gene, V gene, CDR3 protein.

TRBJ2-2	TRBV12-3/TRBV12-4	CASSRGGDANTGELFF
TRBJ2-3	TRBV6-1	CASSDGRASGGAGTQYF
TRBJ1-5	TRBV20-1	CSARDGRTDDQPQHF
TRBJ1-3	TRBV6-1	CASSPDRDGNTIYF
TRBJ2-3	TRBV4-1	CASSQGFSADSTDTQYF
TRBJ2-3	TRBV10-1	CASSDYTDTQYF
TRBJ1-5	TRBV7-3	CASSLYGGAGGISNQPQHF
TRBJ2-7	TRBV6-1	CASMTGMSSYEQYF
TRBJ2-7	TRBV18	CASSPRTGVGYEQYF
TRBJ2-5	TRBV7-2	CASSLVILAGGKETQYF
TRBJ2-3	TRBV19	CASSKTPGLVHYF
TRBJ1-2	TRBV20-1	CSAPLGRGGYTF
TRBJ2-5	TRBV19	CASSKASGGQETQYF
TRBJ1-6	TRBV15	CATSREGQGYSPLHF
TRBJ1-2	TRBV18	CASSPDQYGYTF
TRBJ1-2	TRBV6-5	CASSSPGQGADGYTF
TRBJ1-2	TRBV12-3/TRBV12-4	CASTPGVSYGYTF
TRBJ1-5	TRBV2	CASRRDSYNQPQHF
TRBJ2-5	TRBV20-1	CSARAPLVAGTGETQYF
TRBJ1-5	TRBV4-2	CASSQDNSRNQPQHF
TRBJ1-2	TRBV19	CASSSRGGQGNIYGYTF
TRBJ2-5	TRBV20-1	CSARGAGGLETQYF
TRBJ1-2	TRBV6-5	CASSYSNGQGAGGYTF
TRBJ1-5	TRBV7-2	CASSLVGTGGDQPQHF
TRBJ1-5	TRBV20-1	CSAGRATSNQPQHF
TRBJ2-7	TRBV7-2	CASSRRDRNYEQYF
TRBJ1-2	TRBV6-1	CASTGWSYGYTF
TRBJ2-7	TRBV11-3	CASSKDRAMVYEQYF
TRBJ1-5	TRBV19	CASRPGPTGNQPQHF
TRBJ1-5	TRBV20-1	CSASRRGQPQHF
TRBJ1-4	TRBV20-1	CSARRQGANEQYFGPGYEKLFF
TRBJ2-3	TRBV7-3	CASSPMGSGVPDTQYF
TRBJ2-3	TRBV9	CASSRGRRTDTQYF
TRBJ1-5	TRBV7-8	CASSIIGVGQPQHF
TRBJ1-3	TRBV7-2	CATGSSGNTIYF
TRBJ2-7	TRBV6-5	CASSYRDRDSYEQYF
TRBJ2-2	TRBV10-1	CASSEIGYATGELFF
TRBJ2-7	TRBV25-1	CASSERDSGGIYEQYF
TRBJ2-3	TRBV5-4	CASSTDTSTDTQYF
TRBJ1-2	TRBV14	CASSQTSADGYTF
TRBJ2-1	TRBV2	CASAPKRGAYNEQFF
TRBJ1-5	TRBV20-1	CSASDPGQPQHF
TRBJ2-3	TRBV7-8	CASSLVTGTDTDTQYF
TRBJ1-2	TRBV20-1	CSVRTGGETIRGYTF
TRBJ2-2	TRBV29-1	CSVEDALAGGTGELFF
TRBJ2-4	TRBV2	CASSATGRNIQYF
TRBJ1-6	TRBV10-2	CASKEYNSPLHF
TRBJ2-5	TRBV6-2/TRBV6-3	CASSYGGTGQETQYF
TRBJ2-3	TRBV5-5	CASSSYTGGTQYF
TRBJ2-7	TRBV20-1	CSARGRATEQYF
TRBJ2-3	TRBV12-3/TRBV12-4	CASRQYSGVGGTQYF
TRBJ1-2	TRBV19	CASSSGTGGGYTF
TRBJ1-5	TRBV20-1	CSARGDSGNQPQHF
TRBJ2-3	TRBV24-1	CATGRGFGTDTQYF
TRBJ1-2	TRBV6-1	CASIFRRGKHYYGYTF
TRBJ2-3	TRBV6-1	CASRGQGGPTDTQYF